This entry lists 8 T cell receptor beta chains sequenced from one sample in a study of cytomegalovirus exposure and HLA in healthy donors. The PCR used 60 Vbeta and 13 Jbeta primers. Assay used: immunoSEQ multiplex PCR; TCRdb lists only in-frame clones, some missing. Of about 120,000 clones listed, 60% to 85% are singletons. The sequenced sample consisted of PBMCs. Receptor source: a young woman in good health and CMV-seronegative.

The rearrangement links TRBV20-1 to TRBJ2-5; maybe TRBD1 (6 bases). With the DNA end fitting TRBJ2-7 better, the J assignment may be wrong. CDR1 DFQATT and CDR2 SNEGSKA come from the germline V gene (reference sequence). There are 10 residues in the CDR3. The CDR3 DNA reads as TGCAGTGCCGGACAGTACGAGCAGTACTTC. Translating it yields CSAGQYEQYF.

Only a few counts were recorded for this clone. The CDR3 is CASSPPASVDTQYF. The CDR3 DNA reads TGCGCCAGCAGCCCCCCAGCTAGCGTAGATACGCAGTATTTT. The chain has TRBV4-1 and TRBJ2-3; tentatively, D is TRBD2 (6 bases). CDR1 MGHRA and CDR2 YSYEKL come from the germline V gene. The CDR3 loop spans 14 amino acids. V was trimmed by 4 bases and J by 5 bases, leaving 13 bases between them.

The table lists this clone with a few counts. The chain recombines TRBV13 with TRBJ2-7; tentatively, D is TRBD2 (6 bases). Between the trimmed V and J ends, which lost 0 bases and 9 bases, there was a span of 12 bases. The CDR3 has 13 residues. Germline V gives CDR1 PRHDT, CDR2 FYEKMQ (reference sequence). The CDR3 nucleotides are TGTGCCAGCAGCTTAGGTCCGGGGGATCTGCAGTACTTC. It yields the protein CASSLGPGDLQYF.

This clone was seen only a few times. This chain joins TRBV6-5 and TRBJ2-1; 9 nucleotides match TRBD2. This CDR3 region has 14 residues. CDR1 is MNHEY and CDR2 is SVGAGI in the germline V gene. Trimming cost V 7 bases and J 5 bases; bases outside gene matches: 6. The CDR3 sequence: CASISQRGDNEQFF. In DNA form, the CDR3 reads TGTGCCAGCATTAGCCAGCGGGGGGACAATGAGCAGTTCTTC.

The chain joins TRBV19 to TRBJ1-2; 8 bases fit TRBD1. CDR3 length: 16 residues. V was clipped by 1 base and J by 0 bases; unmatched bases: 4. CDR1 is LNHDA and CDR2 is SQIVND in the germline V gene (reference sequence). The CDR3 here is CASSIAGTGTNYGYTF. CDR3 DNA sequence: TGTGCCAGTAGTATAGCTGGGACAGGAACTAACTATGGCTACACCTTC.

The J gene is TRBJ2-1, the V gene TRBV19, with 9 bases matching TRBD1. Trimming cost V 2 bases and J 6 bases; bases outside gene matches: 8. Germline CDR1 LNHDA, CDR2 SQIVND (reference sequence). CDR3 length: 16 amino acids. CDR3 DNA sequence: TGTGCCAGTAGTATAAGGCCGGGACAGGGTGGCAATGAGCAGTTCTTC. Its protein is CASSIRPGQGGNEQFF.

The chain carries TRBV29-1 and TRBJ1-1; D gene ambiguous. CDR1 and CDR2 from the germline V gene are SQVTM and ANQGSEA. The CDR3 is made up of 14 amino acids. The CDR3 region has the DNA TGCAGTCATCACGATCGGTTAATGAACACTGAAGCTTTCTTT. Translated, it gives CSHHDRLMNTEAFF.

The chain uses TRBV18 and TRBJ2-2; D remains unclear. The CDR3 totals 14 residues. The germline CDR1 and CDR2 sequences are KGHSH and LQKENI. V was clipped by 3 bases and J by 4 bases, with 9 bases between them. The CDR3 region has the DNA TGTGCCAGCTCACCCCCTGCCGGCACCGGGGAGCTGTTTTTT. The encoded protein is CASSPPAGTGELFF.